Listed below are T cell receptor beta chains from one sample, sequenced in a study of blood T cell repertoires in COVID-19. Assay: immunoSEQ multiplex PCR; the TCRdb copy retains only in-frame clones and omits some. The table has about 81,000 clones, roughly 91% seen once. The sample comprised peripheral blood. All receptors come from a woman between 45 and 65 years old in a cohort sampled during active COVID-19. Both conserved end residues are part of each CDR3. A D gene is named only where the DNA matches it firmly. Rows give clone size only sometimes, using once, few, many, or a class for an expanded clone.

j_call,d_call,v_call,clone_size,cdr3_nt,cdr3_aa
TRBJ2-7,NA,TRBV7-9,NA,TGTGCCAGCAGCTTAGATGGCATATCATACGAGCAGTACTTC,CASSLDGISYEQYF
TRBJ1-5,TRBD1,TRBV10-3,once,TGTGCCATCAGCGGACAGGGGGGTAATCAGCCCCAGCATTTT,CAISGQGGNQPQHF
TRBJ1-3,TRBD1,TRBV30,NA,TGTGCCTGGAGTGTCAGGACAGGGGGGACCGACTCTGGAAACACCATATATTTT,CAWSVRTGGTDSGNTIYF
TRBJ2-7,NA,TRBV28,NA,TGTGCCAGCAGTCCCTCGGGCTCGAGGGTTAACGAGCAGTACTTC,CASSPSGSRVNEQYF
TRBJ2-1,TRBD1,TRBV23-1,NA,TGCGCCAGCAGCCAAATTTCCCCAGGGGGCCCTTCCCCCCACTCCTACAATGAGCAGTTCTTC,CASSQISPGGPSPHSYNEQFF
TRBJ1-6,NA,TRBV6-5,few,TGTGCCAGCAGTTACTGGGCAGGGTCGGATTCACCCCTCCACTTT,CASSYWAGSDSPLHF
TRBJ1-5,NA,TRBV27,NA,TGTGCCAGCAGTTCCCGGGCAGGGGACTATAGCAATCAGCCCCAGCATTTT,CASSSRAGDYSNQPQHF
TRBJ2-5,TRBD2,TRBV5-1,NA,TGCGCCAGCAGTCCCGGGACTAGCGGGGGACCGGAGACCCAGTACTTC,CASSPGTSGGPETQYF
TRBJ2-5,NA,TRBV10-3,NA,TGTGCCATCAGTTGGGCTGACAAAGAGACCCAGTACTTC,CAISWADKETQYF
TRBJ2-4,TRBD1,TRBV12-5,NA,TGTGCTAGTGGTTTGGGGCTACAGGGGAGAGGTAGTTACTTC,CASGLGLQGRGSYF
TRBJ2-1,TRBD2,TRBV28,once,TGTGCCAGCACCCCGGGGGGAGTAGCGGGAGAAAATGAGCAGTTCTTC,CASTPGGVAGENEQFF
TRBJ2-6,NA,TRBV29-1,once,TGCAGCACCTACAGGGCTGGGGCCAACGTCCTGACTTTC,CSTYRAGANVLTF
TRBJ1-3,NA,TRBV3-1/TRBV3-2,once,TGTGCCAGCAGCCGGGACATGACAGGAAACACCATATATTTT,CASSRDMTGNTIYF
TRBJ2-2,TRBD1,TRBV5-1,NA,TGCGCCAGCAGCTTTCAGCCGGGACAGGGCTCCACCGGGGAGCTGTTTTTT,CASSFQPGQGSTGELFF
TRBJ2-7,TRBD1,TRBV7-9,NA,TGTGCCAGCAGCTTAGCACAGGGGGCGGATTTCTCCTACGAGCAGTACTTC,CASSLAQGADFSYEQYF
TRBJ1-1,NA,TRBV5-1,NA,TGCGCCAGCAGCTCACAGGGTAACACTGAAGCTTTCTTT,CASSSQGNTEAFF
TRBJ1-2,NA,TRBV20-1,NA,TGCAGTGCAAGGGACTCTTATGGCTACACCTTC,CSARDSYGYTF
TRBJ1-1,NA,TRBV7-2,NA,TGTGCCAGCAGCTTAAGCGGGACGAAGGCCAGTACTGAAGCTTTCTTT,CASSLSGTKASTEAFF
TRBJ2-1,TRBD2,TRBV19,NA,TGTGCCAGTGCCGGGCGGGGGGGCGTGAATGAGCAGTTCTTC,CASAGRGGVNEQFF
TRBJ1-2,NA,TRBV7-9,few,TGTGCCAGCAGCCGCCAGGGGAGAGACGGCTACACCTTC,CASSRQGRDGYTF
TRBJ2-7,TRBD2,TRBV3-1/TRBV3-2,few,TGTGCCAGCAGCCGCGGACTAGCGGGAGGTGAGCAGTACTTC,CASSRGLAGGEQYF
TRBJ1-5,NA,TRBV6-1,NA,TGTGCCAGCAGTGAATTAAGCGGCAATCAGCCCCAGCATTTT,CASSELSGNQPQHF
TRBJ1-5,TRBD1,TRBV28,NA,TGTGCCAGCAGTCCTCTAAAATTCGAGACAGGGCTCAGGCAGCCCCAGCATTTT,CASSPLKFETGLRQPQHF
TRBJ2-3,NA,TRBV5-1,NA,TGCGCCAGCAGCTTGGATGGGAGGCAGGGAGATACGCAGTATTTT,CASSLDGRQGDTQYF
TRBJ1-5,NA,TRBV20-1,NA,TGCAGTGCTAGTGATGGGCCAGCCGTTCAGCCCCAGCATTTT,CSASDGPAVQPQHF
TRBJ2-7,NA,TRBV10-3,NA,TGTGCCATCAGTGAGGGACAGAGCTACGAGCAGTACTTC,CAISEGQSYEQYF
TRBJ1-6,NA,TRBV2,NA,TGTGCCAGCAGCAAGGAACAGGGAGATCGGGCACCCCTCCACTTT,CASSKEQGDRAPLHF
TRBJ2-7,TRBD2,TRBV19,NA,TGTGCCAGTAGTCCCCGGGTAGCGGGAGTCTACGAGCAGTACTTC,CASSPRVAGVYEQYF
TRBJ1-6,NA,TRBV30,NA,TGTGCCTGGAGTTTCGGACAGACAAATTCACCCCTCCACTTT,CAWSFGQTNSPLHF
TRBJ1-2,TRBD1,TRBV19,few,TGTGCCAGTAGTCGACAGGGAAACTCTGCTGGCTACACCTTC,CASSRQGNSAGYTF
TRBJ1-2,TRBD1,TRBV3-1/TRBV3-2,NA,TGTGCCAGCAGCCCCGGGACAGGCTATGGCTACACCTTC,CASSPGTGYGYTF
TRBJ2-3,NA,TRBV5-5,NA,TGTGCCAGCAGCTCCCAGACTGCGGATACGCAGTATTTT,CASSSQTADTQYF
TRBJ2-5,NA,TRBV19,NA,TGTGCCAGTAGTATAGGCGGCAGACTCCAAGAGACCCAGTACTTC,CASSIGGRLQETQYF
TRBJ2-5,TRBD2,TRBV11-2,NA,TGTGCCAGCAGCTTGTACGCGGGGGGAGAGACCCAGTACTTC,CASSLYAGGETQYF